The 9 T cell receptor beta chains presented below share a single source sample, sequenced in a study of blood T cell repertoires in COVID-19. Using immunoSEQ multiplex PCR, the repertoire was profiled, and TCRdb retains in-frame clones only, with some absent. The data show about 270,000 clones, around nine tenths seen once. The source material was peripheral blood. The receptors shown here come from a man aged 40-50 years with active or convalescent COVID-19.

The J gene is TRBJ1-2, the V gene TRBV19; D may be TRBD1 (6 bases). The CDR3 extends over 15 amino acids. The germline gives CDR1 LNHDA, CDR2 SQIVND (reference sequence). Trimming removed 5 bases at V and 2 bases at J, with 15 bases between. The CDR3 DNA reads TGTGCCAGTAGTGAACCGGGACAAAAGAACTATGGCTACACCTTC. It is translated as CASSEPGQKNYGYTF.

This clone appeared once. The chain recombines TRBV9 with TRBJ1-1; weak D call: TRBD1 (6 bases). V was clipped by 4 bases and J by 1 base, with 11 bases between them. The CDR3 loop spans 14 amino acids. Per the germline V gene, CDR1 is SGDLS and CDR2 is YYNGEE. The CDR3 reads CASSFGGANTEAFF. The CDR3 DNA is TGTGCCAGCAGCTTCGGGGGGGCGAACACTGAAGCTTTCTTT.

The CDR3 protein is CASSQVRAGNTIYF. The CDR3 DNA reads TGTGCCAGCAGCCAAGTCAGGGCTGGAAACACCATATATTTT. The rearrangement joins TRBV14 to TRBJ1-3; D is possibly TRBD1 (5 bases). Trimming pared 1 base from V and 2 bases from J, leaving 6 bases between. In germline, CDR1 is SGHDN, CDR2 FVKESK. The CDR3 runs 14 residues. The variable domain in full, with the rest retrieved from reference TRBV14 and TRBJ1-3, is EAGVTQFPSHSVIEKGQTVTLRCDPISGHDNLYWYRRVMGKEIKFLLHFVKESKQDESGMPNNRFLAERTGGTYSTLKVQPAELEDSGVYFCASSQVRAGNTIYFGEGSWLTVV.

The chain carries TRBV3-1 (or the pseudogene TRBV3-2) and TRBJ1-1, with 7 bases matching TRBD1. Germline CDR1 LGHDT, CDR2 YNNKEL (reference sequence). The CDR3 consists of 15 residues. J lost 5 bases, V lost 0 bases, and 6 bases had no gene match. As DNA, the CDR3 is TGTGCCAGCAGCCAAGAGCGGGGCAGGGGGACTGAAGCTTTCTTT. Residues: CASSQERGRGTEAFF.

This chain's CDR3 is CASSFRAGVSTGELFF. The CDR3 nucleotides read TGCGCCAGCAGCTTTCGAGCGGGAGTAAGCACCGGGGAGCTGTTTTTT. J is TRBJ2-2 and V is TRBV4-1, with TRBD2 matching over 8 bases. The CDR3 consists of 16 residues. V was clipped by 5 bases and J by 4 bases; unmatched bases: 9. Germline CDR1 is MGHRA and CDR2 is YSYEKL.

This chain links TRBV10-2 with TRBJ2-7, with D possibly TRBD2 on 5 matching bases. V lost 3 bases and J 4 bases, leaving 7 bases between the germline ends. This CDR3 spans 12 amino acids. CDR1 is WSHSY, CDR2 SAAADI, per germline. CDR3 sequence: CASSDRRYEQYF. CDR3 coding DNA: TGCGCCAGCAGTGACAGGAGGTACGAGCAGTACTTC.

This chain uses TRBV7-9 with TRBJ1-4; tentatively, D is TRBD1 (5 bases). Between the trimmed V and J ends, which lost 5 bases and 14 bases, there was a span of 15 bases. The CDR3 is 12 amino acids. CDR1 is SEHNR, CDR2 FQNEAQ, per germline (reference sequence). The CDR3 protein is CASSNPTGILFF. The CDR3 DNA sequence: TGTGCCAGCAGCAACCCTACAGGTATCCTGTTTTTT.

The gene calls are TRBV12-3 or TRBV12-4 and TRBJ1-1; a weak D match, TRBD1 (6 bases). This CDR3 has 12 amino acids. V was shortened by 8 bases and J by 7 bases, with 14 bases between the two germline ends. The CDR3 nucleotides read TGTGCCAGCCTTTTCCAGGGGAGTGAAGCTTTCTTT. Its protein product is CASLFQGSEAFF.

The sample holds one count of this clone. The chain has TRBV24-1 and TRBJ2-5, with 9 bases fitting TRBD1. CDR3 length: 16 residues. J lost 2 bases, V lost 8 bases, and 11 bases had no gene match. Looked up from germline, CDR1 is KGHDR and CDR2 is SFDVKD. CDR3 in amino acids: CATTRQGESLQETQYF. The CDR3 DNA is TGTGCCACCACACGACAGGGGGAGAGTCTACAAGAGACCCAGTACTTC.